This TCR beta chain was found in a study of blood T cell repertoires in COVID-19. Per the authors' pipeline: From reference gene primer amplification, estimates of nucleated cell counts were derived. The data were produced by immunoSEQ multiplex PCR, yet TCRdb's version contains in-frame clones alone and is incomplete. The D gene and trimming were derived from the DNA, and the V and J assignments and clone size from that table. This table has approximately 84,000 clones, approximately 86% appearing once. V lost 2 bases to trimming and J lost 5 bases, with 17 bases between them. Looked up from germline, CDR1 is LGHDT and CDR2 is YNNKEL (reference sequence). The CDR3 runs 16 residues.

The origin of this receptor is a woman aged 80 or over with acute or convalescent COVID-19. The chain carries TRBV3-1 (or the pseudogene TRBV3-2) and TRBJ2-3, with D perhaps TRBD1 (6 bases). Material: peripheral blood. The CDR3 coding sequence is TGTGCCAGCAGCCAATCTACGGGACATAAAGTAGATACGCAGTATTTT. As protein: CASSQSTGHKVDTQYF.